The 9 T cell receptor beta chains below all came from one sample that was sequenced in a study of cytomegalovirus exposure and HLA in healthy donors. Primers included in the PCR were 60 Vbeta and 13 Jbeta primers. The data were produced by immunoSEQ multiplex PCR, yet TCRdb's version contains in-frame clones alone and is incomplete. The sample gives about 110,000 clones, roughly 85% of which show up once; approximately 3% is in the top ten. Material for sequencing was PBMCs. Receptor source: a woman in her thirties or forties in good health and CMV-seronegative.

J is TRBJ2-2 and V is TRBV6-5; weak D call: TRBD2 (7 bases). The V end lost 5 bases, the J end lost 5 bases, and 15 bases lay between the germline ends. CDR1 and CDR2 (germline): MNHEY, SVGAGI. This CDR3 region has 15 residues. The CDR3 region is CASSPLQGGTGELFF. The DNA of the CDR3 is TGTGCCAGCAGTCCCCTACAGGGAGGGACCGGGGAGCTGTTTTTT.

This clone was counted a few times. The chain uses TRBV6-5 and TRBJ1-1; possibly TRBD1 for D (6 bases). V lost 1 base and J lost 4, with 10 bases in between. Per the germline V gene, CDR1 is MNHEY and CDR2 is SVGAGI. This CDR3 region has 14 residues. In DNA, the CDR3 is TGTGCCAGCAGTTACTTAGGGGGAGTCACTGAAGCTTTCTTT. This encodes CASSYLGGVTEAFF.

J is TRBJ2-3 and V is TRBV30; D ambiguous. The V gene's germline CDR1 is GTSNPN and CDR2 SVGIG (reference sequence). The CDR3 length is 14 residues. V lost 0 bases and J 5 bases, leaving 12 bases between the germline ends. In DNA form, the CDR3 reads TGTGCCTGGAGTGTATCTACTACCGGAGATACGCAGTATTTT. Protein product: CAWSVSTTGDTQYF.

The CDR3 DNA reads as TGTGCCAGCTCTCAACAGGGGAACGGCAATCAGCCCCAGCATTTT. Amino acid sequence: CASSQQGNGNQPQHF. The V call is TRBV18, the J call TRBJ1-5, with 7 nucleotides matching TRBD1. Germline loops: CDR1 KGHSH, CDR2 LQKENI. V gave up 6 bases and J gave up 2 bases; unmatched junction bases: 7. This CDR3 comprises 15 residues.

V gene TRBV9 combines with J gene TRBJ2-2, with D perhaps TRBD1 (5 bases). Trimming removed 0 bases from V and 3 bases from J, with 9 bases in between. The CDR3 contains 15 residues. Germline V gives CDR1 SGDLS, CDR2 YYNGEE. In DNA form, the CDR3 reads TGTGCCAGCAGCGTAGCTCAGGGTGACACCGGGGAGCTGTTTTTT. It encodes CASSVAQGDTGELFF. The whole variable domain, filled in from reference TRBV9 and TRBJ2-2, reads DSGVTQTPKHLITATGQRVTLRCSPRSGDLSVYWYQQSLDQGLQFLIQYYNGEERAKGNILERFSAQQFPDLHSELNLSSLELGDSALYFCASSVAQGDTGELFFGEGSRLTVL.

Only one count was recorded for this clone. The chain combines TRBV7-8 with TRBJ1-6; D uncertain. Trimming removed 2 bases from V and 13 bases from J, with 21 bases in between. This CDR3 region has 16 residues. Germline loops: CDR1 SGHVS, CDR2 FQNEAQ. This CDR3 reads CASSLLTGIIRTPLHF. Here the CDR3 DNA reads TGTGCCAGCAGCTTACTTACCGGGATTATCCGAACGCCCCTCCACTTT.

The chain joins TRBV10-3 to TRBJ1-2; D is possibly TRBD1 (5 bases). From germline, CDR1 is ENHRY and CDR2 SYGVKD. The CDR3 loop spans 13 amino acids. Trimming took 8 bases from V and 2 from J, leaving 12 bases between them. Here the CDR3 reads CAILRGPNYGYTF. The CDR3 DNA follows: TGTGCCATCTTAAGGGGTCCAAACTATGGCTACACCTTC.

The chain has TRBV4-3 and TRBJ1-2; D is undetermined. Germline-derived CDR1 and CDR2 are LGHNA and YSLEER. Trimming removed 0 bases from V and 3 bases from J, with 11 bases in between. CDR3 length: 15 residues. The CDR3 DNA is TGCGCCAGCAGCCAAGATTGGGAGGGCGACTATGGCTACACCTTC. This sequence encodes CASSQDWEGDYGYTF.

This clone has a single count. This chain links TRBV30 with TRBJ2-1, with 8 bases fitting TRBD2. The germline CDR1 and CDR2 sequences are GTSNPN and SVGIG (reference sequence). The CDR3 covers 13 residues. With V trimmed by 3 bases and J by 2 bases, 0 bases remained unmatched. Here the CDR3 reads CAWSGRAYNEQFF. Here the CDR3 DNA reads TGTGCCTGGAGCGGGAGGGCCTACAATGAGCAGTTCTTC.